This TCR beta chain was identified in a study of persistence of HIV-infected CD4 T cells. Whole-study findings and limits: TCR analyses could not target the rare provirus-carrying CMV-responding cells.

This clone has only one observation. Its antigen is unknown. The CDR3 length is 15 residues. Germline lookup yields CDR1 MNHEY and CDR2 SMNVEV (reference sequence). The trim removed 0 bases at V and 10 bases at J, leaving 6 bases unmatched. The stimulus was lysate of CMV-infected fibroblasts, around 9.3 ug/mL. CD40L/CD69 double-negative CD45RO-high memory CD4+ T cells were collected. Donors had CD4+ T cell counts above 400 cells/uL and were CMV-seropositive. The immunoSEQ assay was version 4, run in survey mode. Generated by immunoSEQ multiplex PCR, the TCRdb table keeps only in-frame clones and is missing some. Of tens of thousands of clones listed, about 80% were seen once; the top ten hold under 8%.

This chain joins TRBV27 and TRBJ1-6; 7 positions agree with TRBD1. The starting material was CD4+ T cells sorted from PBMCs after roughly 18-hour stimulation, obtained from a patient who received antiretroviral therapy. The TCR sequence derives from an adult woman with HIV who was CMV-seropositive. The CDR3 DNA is TGTGCCAGCAGTTTATCCGGGACAGTCTCCTCACCCCTCCACTTT. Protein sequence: CASSLSGTVSSPLHF.